The rows below give T cell receptor beta chains drawn from one sample of a study of graft-versus-host responses after intestinal transplantation. Sequencing was performed with immunoSEQ multiplex PCR; in TCRdb, only in-frame clones are kept and a portion is missing. Of 95,000 to 150,000 clones detected, 85% to 95% appear once; the ten largest clones hold around 0.12%. Their recognized antigens are unknown. The specimen comprised unstimulated CD4+ T cells sorted from spleen or lymph node cells, sampled before intestinal transplant. These receptors all stem from a human donor who received an intestinal transplant. Both conserved end residues are trimmed from each CDR3.

TRBV10-2	TRBJ1-5	ASSEDPTKRH
TRBV27	TRBJ2-1	AVRTSGMTEQF
TRBV5-1	TRBJ2-5	ASSLVGGQETQY
TRBV18	TRBJ2-7	ASSPGTVSYEQY
TRBV7-3	TRBJ2-5	ASSKDTEETQY
TRBV6-5	TRBJ1-2	ASSYSGATNYGYT
TRBV18	TRBJ2-1	ASCPRDYLSYNEQF
TRBV10-3	TRBJ2-1	AIGSGGSSNEQF
TRBV5-6	TRBJ2-7	ASSLTGQPYEQY
TRBV25-1	TRBJ2-3	ASSGGVITYTDTQY
TRBV5-5	TRBJ1-1	ASSSTGNRINTEAF
TRBV15	TRBJ2-3	ATSREDIAGGTDTQY
TRBV6-5	TRBJ1-4	ASSHEAGGGEKLF
TRBV9	TRBJ2-5	ASSRPRSGRDDGGPSGETQY
TRBV2	TRBJ2-6	ASNPGDASENSGANVLT
TRBV7-9	TRBJ1-1	ASSLGAVGRMNTEAF
TRBV29-1	TRBJ1-4	SVFGAFNEKLF
TRBV9	TRBJ2-7	ASSVVSTGVSEQY
TRBV29-1	TRBJ2-7	SVAGVGYEQY
TRBV7-3	TRBJ2-3	ASSSVGDTQY
TRBV5-1	TRBJ2-3	ASSFTGPDTQY
TRBV6-6	TRBJ2-7	ASSGSDEQY
TRBV5-1	TRBJ1-1	ASSYTGTLGNTEAF
TRBV28	TRBJ1-5	ASSLSTGAVNQPQH
TRBV7-7	TRBJ2-7	ASSHGTGTYEQY
TRBV11-2	TRBJ1-2	ASSRQAPGGYT
TRBV18	TRBJ2-7	ASSLGTVSYEQY
TRBV25-1	TRBJ2-7	ASSADYGYEQY
TRBV7-7	TRBJ2-2	ASSLAATGELF
TRBV14	TRBJ2-2	ASSQAGLATGELF
TRBV11-2	TRBJ1-2	ASSLIGGGGGYT
TRBV11-2	TRBJ2-3	ASSPPVRTDTQY